This T cell receptor beta chain derives from a study of breast tumors, draining lymph nodes, adjacent tissues. Axillary draining lymph nodes of breast cancer patients supplied the node samples. Germline-derived CDR1 and CDR2 are SGDLS and YYNGEE. V lost 0 bases, J lost 4 bases, and 7 bases stayed unmatched. The length of the CDR3 is 17 residues. This clonotype was seen many times. Via MiXCR, TCRdb re-called the multiplex PCR reads, giving one row per CDR3 protein. The data hold over 130,000 distinct CDR3 sequences, with approximately 29% observed a single time. The chain joins TRBV9 to TRBJ2-2, with TRBD2 matching 9 bases. The source of this sequence is a female donor with breast cancer. Some clones in this sample may be carry-over from other donors' samples. The specimen sequenced was axillary lymph node tissue. The CDR3 region is CASSVEIAGDVTGELFF. CDR3 DNA sequence: TGTGCCAGCAGCGTAGAAATAGCGGGGGATGTCACCGGGGAGCTGTTTTTT.